This passage covers 31 T cell receptor beta chains from one sample sequenced in a study of blood T cell repertoires in COVID-19. Generated by immunoSEQ multiplex PCR, the TCRdb table keeps only in-frame clones and is missing some. The sample includes some 300,000 clones, 85% of them seen just once. The sequenced sample consisted of peripheral blood. The receptors shown here come from a woman aged 45-65 years with active or convalescent COVID-19.

The rearrangement uses TRBV27 and TRBJ2-6; 9 nucleotides agree with TRBD1. V shed 10 bases and J 2 bases; nucleotides not matched to a gene: 12. The V gene's germline CDR1 is MNHEY and CDR2 SMNVEV (reference sequence). There are 17 residues in the CDR3. CDR3 nucleotide sequence: TGTGCCACCCACCCGGGACAGGGTCTTGCTGGGGCCAACGTCCTGACTTTC. Translated, it gives CATHPGQGLAGANVLTF. Drawing the rest from reference TRBV27 and TRBJ2-6, the complete variable domain is EAQVTQNPRYLITVTGKKLTVTCSQNMNHEYMSWYRQDPGLGLRQIYYSMNVEVTDKGDVPEGYKVSRKEKRNFPLILESPSPNQTSLYFCATHPGQGLAGANVLTFGAGSRLTVL.

The V and J genes are TRBV6-6 and TRBJ1-1; 7 bases match TRBD1. The CDR3 sequence is 14 residues long. V gave up 7 bases and J gave up 3 bases; unmatched junction bases: 8. Germline loops: CDR1 MNHNY, CDR2 SVGAGI (reference sequence). CDR3: CASIEGGRDTEAFF. DNA for the CDR3: TGTGCCAGCATCGAAGGGGGCCGCGACACTGAAGCTTTCTTT.

The chain carries TRBV7-9 and TRBJ2-2, with D perhaps TRBD1 (6 bases). This CDR3 is built from 14 residues. V was clipped by 8 bases and J by 5 bases, with 15 bases between them. Looked up from germline, CDR1 is SEHNR and CDR2 is FQNEAQ (reference sequence). The CDR3 loop is CASGAVRGTGELFF. The CDR3 nucleotides are TGTGCCAGCGGAGCTGTTAGGGGGACCGGGGAGCTGTTTTTT.

The chain joins TRBV9 to TRBJ1-3; the match to TRBD1 covers 10 bases. Germline V gives CDR1 SGDLS, CDR2 YYNGEE. Germline trimming cut 3 bases from V and 4 bases from J; bases unmatched to any gene: 7. The CDR3 contains 16 residues. The CDR3 DNA is TGTGCCAGCAGCGCTGGACAGGGGGGCCCAGGAAACACCATATATTTT. Translation: CASSAGQGGPGNTIYF. The whole variable domain, filled in from reference TRBV9 and TRBJ1-3, reads DSGVTQTPKHLITATGQRVTLRCSPRSGDLSVYWYQQSLDQGLQFLIQYYNGEERAKGNILERFSAQQFPDLHSELNLSSLELGDSALYFCASSAGQGGPGNTIYFGEGSWLTVV.

CDR3 nucleotide sequence: TGCAGCGTCCGGGCGGGCGCGAGCTTGATTGAGCAGTTCTTC. Its protein is CSVRAGASLIEQFF. The chain joins TRBV29-1 to TRBJ2-1, with D possibly being TRBD2 (5 bases). The CDR3 sequence is 14 residues long. CDR1 and CDR2 from the germline V gene are SQVTM and ANQGSEA. V was shortened by 6 bases and J by 9 bases, with 21 bases between the two germline ends.

The rearrangement joins TRBV29-1 to TRBJ1-2; 7 bases match TRBD1. V was pared by 3 bases and J by 5 bases, with 6 bases of the junction left unmatched. The germline gives CDR1 SQVTM, CDR2 ANQGSEA. The CDR3 contains 13 residues. CDR3: CSVERTGGYGYTF. The CDR3 nucleotides are TGCAGCGTTGAGCGGACAGGTGGATATGGCTACACCTTC.

To note about this clone: This likely came from a read error, as a far larger clone is one base away. The chain has TRBV27 and TRBJ1-5, with TRBD1 identical over 10 bases. Germline V gene data show CDR1 as MNHEY and CDR2 as SMNVEV (reference sequence). The CDR3 length is 14 residues. The V and J ends lost 6 bases and 4 bases, in that order; junction bases with no gene match: 3. This CDR3 is CASSRTGGNQPQHF. The CDR3 DNA follows: TGTGCCAGCAGCCGGACAGGGGGAAATCAGCCCCAGCATTTT.

The chain employs TRBV5-5 and TRBJ1-1, with a tentative D call TRBD1 (5 bases). The V end lost 4 bases, the J end lost 4 bases, and 17 bases lay between the germline ends. The germline gives CDR1 SGHKS, CDR2 YYEKEE (reference sequence). The CDR3 extends over 15 amino acids. The DNA of the CDR3 is TGTGCCAGCAGCCCGGGGGGGGTCGCCCTCACTGAAGCTTTCTTT. Protein product: CASSPGGVALTEAFF.

The chain is built from TRBV29-1 and TRBJ1-4; 8 nucleotides line up with TRBD1. Germline loops: CDR1 SQVTM, CDR2 ANQGSEA. The V and J ends lost 7 bases and 5 bases, in that order; junction bases with no gene match: 3. This CDR3 has 12 residues. The chain's CDR3 is CSAGQGNEKLFF. In DNA form, the CDR3 reads TGCAGCGCTGGACAGGGCAATGAAAAACTGTTTTTT.

The chain joins TRBV5-1 to TRBJ2-3; no clear D. With 4 bases removed from V and 6 bases from J, the gap between germline ends came to 24 bases. The CDR3 is 17 residues long. Germline values: CDR1 SGHRS, CDR2 YFSETQ. In DNA, the CDR3 is TGCGCCAGCAGCCCTTGGCCTGGGCAGAACCTCGTGGATACGCAGTATTTT. Its translation: CASSPWPGQNLVDTQYF. The whole variable domain, filled in from reference TRBV5-1 and TRBJ2-3, reads KAGVTQTPRYLIKTRGQQVTLSCSPISGHRSVSWYQQTPGQGLQFLFEYFSETQRNKGNFPGRFSGRQFSNSRSEMNVSTLELGDSALYLCASSPWPGQNLVDTQYFGPGTRLTVL.

The sample holds one count of this clone. This chain uses TRBV28 with TRBJ1-2, with 9 nucleotides matching TRBD1. The CDR3 length is 15 residues. CDR1 is MDHEN and CDR2 is SYDVKM in the germline V gene. Trimming took 6 bases from V and 4 from J; bases not matched to a gene: 9. CDR3 in DNA: TGTGCCAGCAGGGGGGGGGACAGGGTGCGCTATGGCTACACCTTC. Encoded protein: CASRGGDRVRYGYTF.

This clone was observed a handful of times. The genes are TRBV5-1 and TRBJ2-5; a weak D match, TRBD2 (6 bases). The CDR3 is 14 amino acids. Germline CDR1 reads SGHRS; CDR2 reads YFSETQ. The ends were cut back, 4 bases at V and 5 bases at J, with 15 bases in the middle. CDR3 amino acids: CASSQLWGEETQYF. DNA of the CDR3: TGCGCCAGCAGCCAGCTTTGGGGGGAGGAGACCCAGTACTTC.

The genes are TRBV19 and TRBJ2-1; a possible D gene is TRBD2 (6 bases). This CDR3 contains 15 residues. V was pared by 7 bases and J by 2 bases, with 15 bases between. CDR1 LNHDA and CDR2 SQIVND come from the germline V gene (reference sequence). The CDR3 loop reads CASKPPGTPYNEQFF. The CDR3 DNA is TGTGCCAGTAAACCCCCGGGGACTCCCTACAATGAGCAGTTCTTC.

V and J are TRBV5-5 and TRBJ2-2; perhaps TRBD2 as D (7 bases). CDR3 length: 13 residues. Germline V gives CDR1 SGHKS, CDR2 YYEKEE (reference sequence). V was shortened by 7 bases and J by 4 bases, with 11 bases between the two germline ends. CDR3 region: CASQGGGTGELFF. Here the CDR3 DNA reads TGTGCCAGCCAGGGAGGGGGCACCGGGGAGCTGTTTTTT.

This clone turned up a few times. The chain links TRBV6-1 to TRBJ1-2; D is ambiguous. V was clipped by 3 bases and J by 4 bases, with 12 bases between them. The CDR3 is 14 amino acids. Per the germline V gene, CDR1 is MNHNS and CDR2 is SASEGT. CDR3 sequence reads: CASSDVGLGYGYTF. CDR3 DNA sequence: TGTGCCAGCAGTGACGTGGGCCTCGGCTATGGCTACACCTTC.

The rearrangement uses TRBV2 and TRBJ2-3; possible D gene TRBD2, 6 bases. Deletions cut 4 bases from V and 1 base from J, with 12 bases between. The CDR3 consists of 15 residues. Germline V gene lookup returns CDR1 SNHLY and CDR2 FYNNEI. CDR3 region: CASSVPGLRTDTQYF. The CDR3 DNA reads TGTGCCAGCAGTGTTCCGGGACTTCGCACAGATACGCAGTATTTT.

The V gene is TRBV19, the J gene TRBJ1-1; 9 bases are shared with TRBD1. The trim removed 4 bases at V and 10 bases at J, leaving 16 bases unmatched. CDR3 size: 16 residues. Looked up from germline, CDR1 is LNHDA and CDR2 is SQIVND (reference sequence). The CDR3 DNA reads TGTGCCAGTAGTACCCTGGACAGGGGAGGATTCGGTGGAGCTTTCTTT. Amino acids: CASSTLDRGGFGGAFF. Complete variable domain (other parts from reference TRBV19 and TRBJ1-1): DGGITQSPKYLFRKEGQNVTLSCEQNLNHDAMYWYRQDPGQGLRLIYYSQIVNDFQKGDIAEGYSVSREKKESFPLTVTSAQKNPTAFYLCASSTLDRGGFGGAFFGQGTRLTVV.

The rearrangement links TRBV5-4 to TRBJ2-7, with 14 bases lining up with TRBD2. Germline lookup yields CDR1 SGHNT and CDR2 YYREEE (reference sequence). The CDR3 has 16 amino acids. V shed 0 bases and J 6 bases; nucleotides not matched to a gene: 5. The CDR3 reads CASSLGTSGRIGEQYF. The CDR3 DNA sequence: TGTGCCAGCAGCTTGGGGACTAGCGGGAGGATAGGCGAGCAGTACTTC.

J is TRBJ2-7 and V is TRBV11-2; 7 bases are shared with TRBD2. From germline, CDR1 is SGHAT and CDR2 FQNNGV. This CDR3 spans 16 amino acids. With V trimmed by 0 bases and J by 3 bases, 8 bases remained unmatched. The CDR3 protein is CASSLDPSGMNYEQYF. CDR3 nucleotides: TGTGCCAGCAGCTTAGATCCTAGCGGTATGAACTACGAGCAGTACTTC.

This chain links TRBV29-1 with TRBJ1-4; D might be TRBD1 (6 bases). The CDR3 has 13 residues. Germline V gene lookup returns CDR1 SQVTM and CDR2 ANQGSEA. V lost 8 bases and J 3 bases, leaving 13 bases between the germline ends. The CDR3 region is CSTWGGSNEKLFF. CDR3 in DNA: TGCAGCACCTGGGGGGGCTCTAATGAAAAACTGTTTTTT. Together with reference TRBV29-1 and TRBJ1-4, the CDR3 gives the full variable domain: SAVISQKPSRDICQRGTSLTIQCQVDSQVTMMFWYRQQPGQSLTLIATANQGSEATYESGFVIDKFPISRPNLTFSTLTVSNMSPEDSSIYLCSTWGGSNEKLFFGSGTQLSVL.

The genes are TRBV7-9 and TRBJ1-5; D remains ambiguous. V was trimmed by 0 bases and J by 0 bases, leaving 3 bases between them. The CDR3 has 14 residues. Germline CDR1 is SEHNR and CDR2 is FQNEAQ (reference sequence). In nucleotides, the CDR3 is TGTGCCAGCAGCTTAGCGAGTAGCAATCAGCCCCAGCATTTT. Its protein is CASSLASSNQPQHF.

The sample holds one count of this clone. V usage is TRBV2 and J usage is TRBJ2-1; D is perhaps TRBD2 (7 bases). The length of the CDR3 is 12 residues. Trimming shortened V by 4 bases and J by 10 bases, and 11 bases separated the two germline ends. Germline lookup yields CDR1 SNHLY and CDR2 FYNNEI. CDR3 amino acids: CASSGGGGEQFF. The CDR3 nucleotides read TGTGCCAGCAGTGGAGGGGGAGGGGAGCAGTTCTTC.

The rearrangement uses TRBV4-1 and TRBJ1-5, with TRBD1 matching over 8 bases. Losses at the gene ends were 3 bases for V and 4 bases for J; bases not matched to a gene: 8. Per the germline V gene, CDR1 is MGHRA and CDR2 is YSYEKL. The CDR3 has 16 residues. The CDR3 protein is CASSQGGTGGNQPQHF. The CDR3 DNA reads as TGCGCCAGCAGCCAGGGGGGGACAGGTGGGAATCAGCCCCAGCATTTT.

CDR3 amino acids: CASSSPREGNNQPQHF. The DNA of the CDR3 is TGTGCCAGCAGTTCGCCACGGGAGGGGAACAATCAGCCCCAGCATTTT. The chain links TRBV28 to TRBJ1-5; D may be TRBD1 (5 bases). Trimming removed 4 bases at V and 3 bases at J, with 16 bases between. Germline CDR1 is MDHEN and CDR2 is SYDVKM. This CDR3 spans 16 amino acids.

The rearrangement joins TRBV29-1 to TRBJ2-2; D is unclear. CDR3 size: 12 residues. Germline CDR1 SQVTM, CDR2 ANQGSEA. The V end was cut by 5 bases, the J end by 3 bases, with 7 bases between. This CDR3 is CSVTAHTGELFF. The DNA of the CDR3 is TGCAGCGTTACAGCTCACACCGGGGAGCTGTTTTTT.

The genes are TRBV4-1 and TRBJ1-1, with 8 bases matching TRBD1. Germline assignment: CDR1 MGHRA and CDR2 YSYEKL. This CDR3 contains 16 residues. The V and J ends lost 2 bases and 5 bases, in that order; junction bases with no gene match: 10. Here the CDR3 DNA reads TGCGCCAGCAGCCAACAACCGGCAACAGGGGGGACTGAAGCTTTCTTT. Translation: CASSQQPATGGTEAFF.

J is TRBJ1-6 and V is TRBV3-1 (or the pseudogene TRBV3-2); D remains ambiguous. Germline V CDR1 and CDR2: LGHDT, YNNKEL (reference sequence). V lost 4 bases and J 4 bases, leaving 2 bases between the germline ends. The CDR3 spans 12 residues. CDR3 in amino acids: CASSLYNSPLHF. The CDR3 bases are TGTGCCAGCAGCCTATATAATTCACCCCTCCACTTT.

V usage is TRBV5-6 and J usage is TRBJ2-7, with TRBD2 matching 9 bases. The CDR3 contains 16 residues. V lost 1 base and J lost 2; bases outside the gene matches: 7. CDR1 is SGHDT and CDR2 is YYEEEE in the germline V gene. The CDR3 nucleotides read TGTGCCAGCAGCTTGCGTCTAGCGGGATTTACCTACGAGCAGTACTTC. It translates to CASSLRLAGFTYEQYF.

The chain is built from TRBV2 and TRBJ1-1, with 8 positions matching TRBD1. CDR1 is SNHLY, CDR2 FYNNEI, per germline. The CDR3 totals 15 residues. Trimming at V came to 4 bases and at J to 8 bases, leaving 12 bases not matched to a gene. CDR3 protein: CASSGRDRGRGEAFF. The CDR3 DNA is TGTGCCAGCAGTGGGCGCGACAGGGGACGGGGGGAAGCTTTCTTT.

The J gene is TRBJ2-7, the V gene TRBV29-1; possible D gene TRBD2, 5 bases. Between the trimmed V and J ends, which lost 4 bases and 0 bases, there was a span of 7 bases. The CDR3 loop spans 12 amino acids. In germline, CDR1 is SQVTM, CDR2 ANQGSEA. CDR3 sequence: CSVGRDSYEQYF. In DNA form, the CDR3 reads TGCAGCGTTGGTCGGGACTCCTACGAGCAGTACTTC.

J is TRBJ1-1 and V is TRBV6-5; D not certain. This CDR3 has 14 residues. V was shortened by 2 bases and J by 4 bases, with 11 bases between the two germline ends. Germline V gene lookup returns CDR1 MNHEY and CDR2 SVGAGI. This CDR3 is CASSYRDSFTEAFF. CDR3 DNA sequence: TGTGCCAGCAGTTACCGTGACTCGTTCACTGAAGCTTTCTTT.